The 10 T cell receptor beta chains presented below share a single source sample, sequenced in a study of T cell changes during pregnancy in multiple sclerosis. Sequencing used immunoSEQ multiplex PCR; TCRdb keeps in-frame clones, though not all of them. Among roughly 38,000 clones listed, roughly 90% were seen once. Sample: peripheral blood, taken in the third trimester of pregnancy. These TCRs come from a female donor in good health, enrolled as a control in a pregnancy study.

This chain uses TRBV4-2 with TRBJ2-3; TRBD2 agrees at 10 bases. From germline, CDR1 is LGHNA and CDR2 YNFKEQ. V shed 0 bases and J 4 bases; nucleotides not matched to a gene: 13. CDR3 size: 19 residues. The CDR3 DNA follows: TGTGCCAGCAGCCAAGACCCCCCCGGCCAAGCGGGGGGGGCAGATACGCAGTATTTT. This sequence encodes CASSQDPPGQAGGADTQYF.

The table lists this clone with a count of one. This chain uses TRBV9 with TRBJ2-4; D is perhaps TRBD2 (6 bases). Trimming removed 0 bases at V and 3 bases at J, with 13 bases between. This CDR3 comprises 16 residues. Germline loops: CDR1 SGDLS, CDR2 YYNGEE. The CDR3 nucleotides read TGTGCCAGCAGCGTAGATTGGCGCGGGGTCAAAAACATTCAGTACTTC. Protein product: CASSVDWRGVKNIQYF.

The V and J genes are TRBV7-2 and TRBJ1-2; a weak D match, TRBD1 (5 bases). The CDR3 is made up of 13 amino acids. Per germline, CDR1 SGHTA and CDR2 FQGNSA. V was trimmed by 11 bases and J by 4 bases, leaving 17 bases between them. The CDR3 DNA is TGTGCCTCCAAGGGGCCTCAGAGCTATGGCTACACCTTC. Its translation: CASKGPQSYGYTF.

The chain couples TRBV5-4 to TRBJ2-7, with 7 bases identical to TRBD1. With 1 base clipped from V and 2 bases from J, the junction kept 6 bases outside the gene matches. CDR3 size: 15 residues. Looked up from germline, CDR1 is SGHNT and CDR2 is YYREEE (reference sequence). The CDR3 DNA reads TGTGCCAGCAGCTTGCCCGGACAGGCTGCCTACGAGCAGTACTTC. This gives the protein CASSLPGQAAYEQYF.

The rearrangement links TRBV5-1 to TRBJ2-7; a possible D gene is TRBD1 (5 bases). The CDR3 sequence is 15 residues long. Trimming removed 4 bases at V and 5 bases at J, with 19 bases between. CDR1 is SGHRS and CDR2 is YFSETQ in the germline V gene. In DNA, the CDR3 is TGCGCCAGCAGCCTCGATTCAGGGTTTCTCAACGAGCAGTACTTC. Translated, it gives CASSLDSGFLNEQYF.

A few counts support this clone. The chain's CDR3 is CASSDGAGDTDTQYF. CDR3 nucleotide sequence: TGTGCCAGCAGTGATGGAGCGGGAGATACAGATACGCAGTATTTT. J is TRBJ2-3 and V is TRBV6-4; TRBD2 aligns across 8 bases. Unmatched junction bases numbered 5, after V lost 3 bases and J lost 3 bases. CDR1 and CDR2 (germline): MRHNA, SNTAGT. This CDR3 comprises 15 residues.

This clone occurred a few times. The chain couples TRBV27 to TRBJ2-1; 11 nucleotides align to TRBD2. CDR1 is MNHEY, CDR2 SMNVEV, per germline (reference sequence). V lost 5 bases, J lost 7 bases, and 7 bases stayed unmatched. The CDR3 consists of 15 residues. CDR3 bases: TGTGCCAGCAGTACTAATAGCGGGAGGGGGAATGAGCAGTTCTTC. Translating it yields CASSTNSGRGNEQFF.

V is TRBV9 and J is TRBJ2-3, with D possibly matching TRBD1 (6 bases). The CDR3 contains 16 residues. Germline V gives CDR1 SGDLS, CDR2 YYNGEE. The V end lost 4 bases, the J end lost 3 bases, and 18 bases lay between the germline ends. CDR3 loop: CASSPGDRFYTDTQYF. The CDR3, as DNA: TGTGCCAGCAGCCCCGGAGACAGGTTCTATACAGATACGCAGTATTTT. Drawing the rest from reference TRBV9 and TRBJ2-3, the complete variable domain is DSGVTQTPKHLITATGQRVTLRCSPRSGDLSVYWYQQSLDQGLQFLIQYYNGEERAKGNILERFSAQQFPDLHSELNLSSLELGDSALYFCASSPGDRFYTDTQYFGPGTRLTVL.

This sequence joins TRBV2 and TRBJ1-1, with D perhaps TRBD1 (6 bases). This CDR3 is built from 14 residues. CDR1 SNHLY and CDR2 FYNNEI come from the germline V gene. Trimming removed 6 bases from V and 3 bases from J, with 14 bases in between. The CDR3 loop is CASRRDITDTEAFF. DNA for the CDR3: TGTGCCAGCAGGAGGGACATAACGGACACTGAAGCTTTCTTT. The full variable domain, its missing parts supplied by reference TRBV2 and TRBJ1-1, is EPEVTQTPSHQVTQMGQEVILRCVPISNHLYFYWYRQILGQKVEFLVSFYNNEISEKSEIFDDQFSVERPDGSNFTLKIRSTKLEDSAMYFCASRRDITDTEAFFGQGTRLTVV.

The chain recombines TRBV2 with TRBJ2-2; 10 bases fit TRBD2. Per the germline V gene, CDR1 is SNHLY and CDR2 is FYNNEI. This CDR3 region has 17 residues. The trim removed 2 bases at V and 3 bases at J, leaving 6 bases unmatched. This chain's CDR3 is CASSETIAGGYTGELFF. CDR3 nucleotides: TGTGCCAGCAGTGAAACCATAGCGGGGGGCTACACCGGGGAGCTGTTTTTT.